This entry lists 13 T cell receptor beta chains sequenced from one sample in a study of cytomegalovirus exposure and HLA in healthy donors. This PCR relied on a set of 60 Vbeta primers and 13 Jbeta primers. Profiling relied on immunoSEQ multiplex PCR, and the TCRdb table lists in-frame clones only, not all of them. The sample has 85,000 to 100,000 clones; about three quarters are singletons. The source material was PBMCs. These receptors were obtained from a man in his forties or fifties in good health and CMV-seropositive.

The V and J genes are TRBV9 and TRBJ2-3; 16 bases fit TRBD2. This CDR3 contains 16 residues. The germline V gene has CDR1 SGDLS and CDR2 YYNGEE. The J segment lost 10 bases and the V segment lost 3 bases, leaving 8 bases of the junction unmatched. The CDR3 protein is CASSETGTSGRAAQYF. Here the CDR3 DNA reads TGTGCCAGCAGCGAAACCGGGACTAGCGGGAGGGCTGCGCAGTATTTT.

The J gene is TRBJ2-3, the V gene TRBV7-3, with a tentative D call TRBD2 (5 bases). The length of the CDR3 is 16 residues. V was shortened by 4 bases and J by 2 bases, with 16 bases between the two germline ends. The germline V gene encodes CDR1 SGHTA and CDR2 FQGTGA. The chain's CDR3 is CASSCRDTKITDTQYF. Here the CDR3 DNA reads TGTGCCAGCAGCTGCCGGGATACTAAAATCACAGATACGCAGTATTTT.

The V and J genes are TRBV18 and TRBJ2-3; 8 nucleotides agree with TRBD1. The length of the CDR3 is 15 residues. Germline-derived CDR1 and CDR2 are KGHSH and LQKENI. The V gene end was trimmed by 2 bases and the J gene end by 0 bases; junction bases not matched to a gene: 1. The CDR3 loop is CASSPGTGSTDTQYF. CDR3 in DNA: TGTGCCAGCTCACCAGGGACAGGTAGCACAGATACGCAGTATTTT.

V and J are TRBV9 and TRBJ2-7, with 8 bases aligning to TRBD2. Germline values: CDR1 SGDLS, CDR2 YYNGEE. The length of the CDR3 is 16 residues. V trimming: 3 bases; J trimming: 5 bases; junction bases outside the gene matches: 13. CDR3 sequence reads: CASSDVPRGGLDEQYF. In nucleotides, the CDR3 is TGTGCCAGCAGCGACGTCCCGCGCGGGGGGCTCGACGAGCAGTACTTC.

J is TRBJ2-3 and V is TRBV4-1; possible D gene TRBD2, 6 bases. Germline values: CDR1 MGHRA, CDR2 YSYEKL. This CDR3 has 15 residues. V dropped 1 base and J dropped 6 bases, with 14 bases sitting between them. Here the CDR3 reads CASSQAVRGADTQYF. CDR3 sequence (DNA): TGCGCCAGCAGCCAAGCGGTGCGCGGGGCCGATACGCAGTATTTT.

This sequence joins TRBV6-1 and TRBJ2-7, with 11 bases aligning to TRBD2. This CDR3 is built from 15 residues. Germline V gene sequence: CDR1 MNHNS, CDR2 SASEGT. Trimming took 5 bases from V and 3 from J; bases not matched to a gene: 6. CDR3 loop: CASSISGGAIYEQYF. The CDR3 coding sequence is TGTGCCAGCAGTATTAGCGGGGGGGCTATCTACGAGCAGTACTTC.

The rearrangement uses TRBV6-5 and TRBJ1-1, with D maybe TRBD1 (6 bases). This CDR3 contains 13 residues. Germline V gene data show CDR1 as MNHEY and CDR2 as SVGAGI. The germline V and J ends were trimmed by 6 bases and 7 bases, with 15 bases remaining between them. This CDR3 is CASRRDIPCEAFF. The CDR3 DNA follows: TGTGCCAGCAGACGGGACATCCCGTGTGAAGCTTTCTTT.

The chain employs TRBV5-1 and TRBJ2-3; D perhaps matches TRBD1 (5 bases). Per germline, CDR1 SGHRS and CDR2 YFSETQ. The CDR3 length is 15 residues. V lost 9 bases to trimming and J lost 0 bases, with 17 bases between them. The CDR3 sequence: CATTRGGTSTDTQYF. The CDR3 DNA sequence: TGCGCCACCACAAGGGGCGGTACGAGCACAGATACGCAGTATTTT.

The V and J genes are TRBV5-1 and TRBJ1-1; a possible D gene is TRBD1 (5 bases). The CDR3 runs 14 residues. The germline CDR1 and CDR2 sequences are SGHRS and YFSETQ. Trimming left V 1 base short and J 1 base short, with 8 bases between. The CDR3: CASSLPGQNTEAFF. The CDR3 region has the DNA TGCGCCAGCAGCTTGCCAGGACAGAACACTGAAGCTTTCTTT.

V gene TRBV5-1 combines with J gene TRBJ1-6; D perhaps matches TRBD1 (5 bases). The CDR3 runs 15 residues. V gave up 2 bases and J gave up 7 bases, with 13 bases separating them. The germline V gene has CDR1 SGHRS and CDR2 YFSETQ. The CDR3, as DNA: TGCGCCAGCAGCTTCGACAGAGGTCTCAATTCACCCCTCCACTTT. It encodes CASSFDRGLNSPLHF.

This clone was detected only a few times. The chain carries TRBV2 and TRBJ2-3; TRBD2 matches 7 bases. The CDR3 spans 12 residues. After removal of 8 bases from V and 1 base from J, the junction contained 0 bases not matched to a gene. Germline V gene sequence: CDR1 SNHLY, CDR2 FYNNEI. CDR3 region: CASGGGTDTQYF. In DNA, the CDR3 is TGTGCCAGCGGGGGGGGCACAGATACGCAGTATTTT.

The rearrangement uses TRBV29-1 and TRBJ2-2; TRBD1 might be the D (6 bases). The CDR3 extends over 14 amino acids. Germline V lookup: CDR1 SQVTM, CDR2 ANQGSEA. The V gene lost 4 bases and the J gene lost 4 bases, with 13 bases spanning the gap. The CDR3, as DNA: TGCAGCGTTGGTAACAGGGTGGTCACCGGGGAGCTGTTTTTT. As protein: CSVGNRVVTGELFF.

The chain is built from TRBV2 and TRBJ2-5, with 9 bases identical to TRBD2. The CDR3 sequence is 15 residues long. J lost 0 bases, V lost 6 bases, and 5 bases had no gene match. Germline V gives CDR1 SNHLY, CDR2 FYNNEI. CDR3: CASRGLAAYQETQYF. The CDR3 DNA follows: TGTGCCAGCAGGGGACTAGCCGCGTACCAAGAGACCCAGTACTTC.